One and the same sample provided the 19 T cell receptor beta chains below, sequenced in a study of cytomegalovirus exposure and HLA in healthy donors (dated by TCRdb to the late 2010s). The library was prepared using the immunoSEQ multiplex PCR assay. For the multiplex PCR, a mixture combining 60 forward primers for TCR Vbeta segments and 13 reverse primers for TCR Jbeta segments was used. TCRdb's version of the immuneACCESS table is confined to in-frame rearrangements and falls short of the full clone set. An unresolved V gene accounts for under half of the shortfall where checked; the remainder is of unknown origin. This sample comprises 150,000 to 170,000 clones, 70% to 85% of them detected only once. The top ten hold 2.1% of the sample. Input material: PBMCs. These receptors all stem from a man aged 25 to 45 in good health and CMV-seronegative.

The chain couples TRBV9 to TRBJ1-1, with 9 nucleotides matching TRBD1. The germline CDR1 and CDR2 sequences are SGDLS and YYNGEE. The CDR3 runs to 17 residues. V shed 5 bases and J 1 base; nucleotides not matched to a gene: 12. The DNA of the CDR3 is TGTGCCAGCAGTCCCCCCCTTATGGACAGGGGGAACACTGAAGCTTTCTTT. Translation gives CASSPPLMDRGNTEAFF.

The count of this clone is one. The CDR3 DNA is TGCGCCAGCAGCCAAGAGTGGGGGCTGGGTGAGCAGTTCTTC. Translation gives CASSQEWGLGEQFF. The J gene is TRBJ2-1, the V gene TRBV4-3; TRBD1 is a possible D gene (6 bases). In germline, CDR1 is LGHNA, CDR2 YSLEER. The CDR3 contains 14 residues. V lost 0 bases, J lost 9 bases, and 12 bases lay in between.

J is TRBJ1-1 and V is TRBV5-6, with a weak D call TRBD1 (5 bases). The CDR3 length is 13 residues. The germline gives CDR1 SGHDT, CDR2 YYEEEE. V shed 3 bases and J shed 4 bases, with 10 bases lying between them. The CDR3 DNA sequence: TGTGCCAGCAGCTGGGGGGGAGGCACTGAAGCTTTCTTT. Translated: CASSWGGGTEAFF.

The gene calls are TRBV5-6 and TRBJ1-2, with 10 nucleotides matching TRBD1. Germline CDR1 and CDR2: SGHDT and YYEEEE. This CDR3 is 14 amino acids long. V was pared by 4 bases and J by 7 bases, with 7 bases of the junction left unmatched. In DNA, the CDR3 is TGTGCCAGCAGCACCGGGACAGGGGATTTTGGCTACACCTTC. The encoded protein is CASSTGTGDFGYTF.

The chain is built from TRBV11-1 and TRBJ1-2, with D maybe TRBD1 (6 bases). Trimming removed 8 bases from V and 5 bases from J, with 27 bases in between. In germline, CDR1 is SGHAT, CDR2 FQDESV (reference sequence). The length of the CDR3 is 17 residues. Here the CDR3 reads CASAGGGEARAWYGYTF. The CDR3 nucleotides read TGTGCCAGCGCCGGTGGGGGCGAGGCTCGGGCGTGGTATGGCTACACCTTC.

The chain employs TRBV7-8 and TRBJ1-1; D might be TRBD1 (5 bases). Germline values: CDR1 SGHVS, CDR2 FQNEAQ. Between the trimmed V and J ends, which lost 1 base and 0 bases, there was a span of 9 bases. This CDR3 spans 15 amino acids. The CDR3 DNA reads as TGTGCCAGCAGCTTAGGTGGACAATTGAACACTGAAGCTTTCTTT. Protein product: CASSLGGQLNTEAFF.

The genes are TRBV19 and TRBJ2-1; D may be TRBD1 (6 bases). Trimming took off 6 bases at V and 4 bases at J, with 13 bases between the two ends. Germline V lookup: CDR1 LNHDA, CDR2 SQIVND (reference sequence). The CDR3 length is 14 residues. CDR3 sequence (DNA): TGTGCCAGTAGCCGACAGGAGAAGTACAATGAGCAGTTCTTC. Amino acids: CASSRQEKYNEQFF.

CDR3 protein: CSVEDATGEDGYTF. CDR3 DNA: TGCAGCGTTGAAGATGCAACAGGGGAGGATGGCTACACCTTC. V usage is TRBV29-1 and J usage is TRBJ1-2, with 7 positions matching TRBD1. CDR1 and CDR2 from the germline V gene are SQVTM and ANQGSEA. The CDR3 has 14 residues. The junction had 7 bases not matched to a gene; V was cut back by 0 bases and J by 6 bases.

The chain couples TRBV4-2 to TRBJ2-5; 9 nucleotides match TRBD2. Matching the DNA end better, TRBJ2-7 makes the J call doubtful. This CDR3 is 16 amino acids long. Germline CDR1 and CDR2: LGHNA and YNFKEQ. This CDR3 is CASSQAAGGSSYEQYF. The CDR3 bases are TGTGCCAGCAGCCAAGCCGCGGGGGGGAGCTCCTACGAGCAGTACTTC.

This clone was observed a handful of times. The CDR3 spells CASRGQLGEKLFF. The DNA of the CDR3 is TGTGCCAGCCGTGGGCAGCTAGGTGAAAAACTGTTTTTT. The chain combines TRBV6-1 with TRBJ1-4; D is undetermined. V lost 8 bases, J lost 7 bases, and 14 bases lay in between. Germline V CDR1 and CDR2: MNHNS, SASEGT. The CDR3 has 13 residues.

The table lists this clone with a few counts. This chain joins TRBV27 and TRBJ2-7; D perhaps matches TRBD2 (6 bases). The CDR3 loop spans 15 amino acids. V lost 2 bases and J 3 bases, leaving 14 bases between the germline ends. Germline lookup yields CDR1 MNHEY and CDR2 SMNVEV (reference sequence). The CDR3 is CASSLTAGLHYEQYF. CDR3 in DNA: TGTGCCAGCAGTTTAACGGCGGGGCTACACTACGAGCAGTACTTC.

This CDR3 reads CAWSQPGRGGYEQYF. The CDR3 bases are TGTGCCTGGAGTCAACCCGGGAGGGGCGGCTACGAGCAGTACTTC. This chain uses TRBV30 with TRBJ2-7; 8 bases align to TRBD2. Per the germline V gene, CDR1 is GTSNPN and CDR2 is SVGIG (reference sequence). Unmatched junction bases numbered 9, after V lost 2 bases and J lost 3 bases. This CDR3 region has 15 residues.

Only one count was recorded for this clone. The J gene is TRBJ2-4, the V gene TRBV9; 7 bases agree with TRBD1. Trimming at V came to 3 bases and at J to 0 bases, leaving 18 bases not matched to a gene. Per the germline V gene, CDR1 is SGDLS and CDR2 is YYNGEE. The CDR3 runs 20 residues. CDR3: CASSATDRESGSLAKNIQYF. CDR3 sequence (DNA): TGTGCCAGCAGCGCTACCGACAGGGAATCAGGATCTTTAGCCAAAAACATTCAGTACTTC.

The count of this clone is one. The chain uses TRBV29-1 and TRBJ1-2; no definite D call. Looked up from germline, CDR1 is SQVTM and CDR2 is ANQGSEA. This CDR3 has 12 residues. CDR3 sequence reads: CGIGETNYGYTF. DNA of the CDR3: TGCGGCATAGGAGAAACTAACTATGGCTACACCTTC.

Regarding this clone: Other DNA sequences in the sample encode the same CDR3. V usage is TRBV6-1 and J usage is TRBJ1-1; 8 positions agree with TRBD1. V dropped 6 bases and J dropped 1; count of bases not matched to a gene: 4. Germline-derived CDR1 and CDR2 are MNHNS and SASEGT. This CDR3 spans 14 amino acids. The CDR3 protein is CASRDTGGNTEAFF. CDR3 in DNA: TGTGCCAGCAGAGATACAGGGGGGAACACTGAAGCTTTCTTT.

The CDR3 is CASSEWTGSEAFF. The CDR3, as DNA: TGTGCCAGCAGTGAATGGACAGGGTCTGAAGCTTTCTTT. The chain has TRBV2 and TRBJ1-1, with 8 bases identical to TRBD1. Germline V CDR1 and CDR2: SNHLY, FYNNEI. With V trimmed by 2 bases and J by 6 bases, 2 bases remained unmatched. The CDR3 sequence is 13 residues long.

The rearrangement links TRBV2 to TRBJ2-3, with 7 bases fitting TRBD1. CDR1 and CDR2 from the germline V gene are SNHLY and FYNNEI. The CDR3 consists of 15 residues. The junction had 12 bases not matched to a gene; V was cut back by 8 bases and J by 4 bases. This CDR3 is CASRRSRQGADTQYF. CDR3 DNA sequence: TGTGCCAGCCGAAGGTCGAGACAGGGTGCAGATACGCAGTATTTT.

J is TRBJ1-2 and V is TRBV13; a weak D match, TRBD1 (6 bases). The germline V gene has CDR1 PRHDT and CDR2 FYEKMQ (reference sequence). V lost 3 bases and J lost 2, with 10 bases in between. The CDR3 totals 14 residues. The CDR3 nucleotides read TGTGCCAGCAGCTTGGACAGTCGGAACTATGGCTACACCTTC. It yields the protein CASSLDSRNYGYTF.

The DNA for the CDR3 is TGTGCCAGCAGTCCTGACAGGGACTCCCTCGAGCAGTACTTC. This codes for CASSPDRDSLEQYF. J is TRBJ2-7 and V is TRBV6-5, with D possibly TRBD1 on 7 matching bases. Trimming cost V 5 bases and J 6 bases, with 17 bases left between them. Germline V CDR1 and CDR2: MNHEY, SVGAGI. The CDR3 loop spans 14 amino acids.